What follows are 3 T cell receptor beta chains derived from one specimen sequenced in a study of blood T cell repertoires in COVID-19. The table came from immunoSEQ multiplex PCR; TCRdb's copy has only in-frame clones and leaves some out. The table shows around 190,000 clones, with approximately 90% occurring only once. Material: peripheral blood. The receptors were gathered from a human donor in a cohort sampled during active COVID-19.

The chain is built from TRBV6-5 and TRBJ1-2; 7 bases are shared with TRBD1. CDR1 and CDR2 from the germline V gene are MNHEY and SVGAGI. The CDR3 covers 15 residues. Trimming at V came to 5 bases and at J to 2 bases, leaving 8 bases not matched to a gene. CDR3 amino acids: CASSKSGTENYGYTF. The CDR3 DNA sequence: TGTGCCAGCAGTAAATCCGGGACAGAGAACTATGGCTACACCTTC.

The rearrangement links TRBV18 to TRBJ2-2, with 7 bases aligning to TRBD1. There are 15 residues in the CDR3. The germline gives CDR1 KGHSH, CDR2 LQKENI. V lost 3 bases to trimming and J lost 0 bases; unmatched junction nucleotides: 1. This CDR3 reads CASSPGTANTGELFF. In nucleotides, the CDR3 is TGTGCCAGCTCACCCGGGACAGCGAACACCGGGGAGCTGTTTTTT.

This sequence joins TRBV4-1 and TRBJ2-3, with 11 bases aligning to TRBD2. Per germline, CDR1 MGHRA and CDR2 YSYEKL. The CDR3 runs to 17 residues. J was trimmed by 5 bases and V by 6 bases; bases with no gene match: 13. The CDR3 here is CASRPLALAGGVDTQYF. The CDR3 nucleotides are TGCGCCAGCAGACCATTAGCCCTAGCGGGAGGTGTAGATACGCAGTATTTT.